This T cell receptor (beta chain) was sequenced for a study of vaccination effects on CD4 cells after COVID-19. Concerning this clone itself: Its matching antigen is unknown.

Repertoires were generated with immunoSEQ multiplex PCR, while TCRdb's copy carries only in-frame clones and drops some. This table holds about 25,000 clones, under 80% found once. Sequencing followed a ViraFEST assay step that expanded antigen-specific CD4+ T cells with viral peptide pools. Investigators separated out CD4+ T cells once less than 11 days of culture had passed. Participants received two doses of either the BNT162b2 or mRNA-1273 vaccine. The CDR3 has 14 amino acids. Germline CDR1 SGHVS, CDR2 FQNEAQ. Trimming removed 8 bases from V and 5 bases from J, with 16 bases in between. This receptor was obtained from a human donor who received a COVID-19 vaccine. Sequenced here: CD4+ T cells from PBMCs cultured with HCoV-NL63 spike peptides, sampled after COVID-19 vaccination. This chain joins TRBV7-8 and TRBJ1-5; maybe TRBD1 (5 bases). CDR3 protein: CASSRSTGDQPQHF. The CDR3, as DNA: TGTGCCAGCTCCCGGAGTACAGGAGATCAGCCCCAGCATTTT.